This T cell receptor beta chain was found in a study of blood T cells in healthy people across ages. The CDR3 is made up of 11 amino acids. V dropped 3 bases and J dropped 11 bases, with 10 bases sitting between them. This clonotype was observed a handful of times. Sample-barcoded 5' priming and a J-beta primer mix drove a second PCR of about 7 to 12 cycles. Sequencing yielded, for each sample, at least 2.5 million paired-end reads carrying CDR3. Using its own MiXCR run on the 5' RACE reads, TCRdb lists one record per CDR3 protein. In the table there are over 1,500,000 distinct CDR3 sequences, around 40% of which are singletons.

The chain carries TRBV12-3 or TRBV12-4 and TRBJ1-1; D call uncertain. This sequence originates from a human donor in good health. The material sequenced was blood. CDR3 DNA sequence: TGTGCCAGCAGTTTTGGGCTTAGTGCTTTCTTT. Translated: CASSFGLSAFF.